Below, 17 T cell receptor beta chains from the same sample are listed, as sequenced in a study of T cells in Graves' hyperthyroidism and ophthalmopathy. It was RNA transcripts that yielded the amplified TCR beta CDR3 regions. The primer set for the first-round RT-PCR of the TCR CDR3 was HTBI. A single record per CDR3 protein comes from TCRdb applying MiXCR to the multiplex PCR reads. Of hundreds of thousands of distinct CDR3 sequences listed, roughly 15% are singletons. Sequencing used blood. These receptors all stem from a man in his late teens or twenties with Graves' ophthalmopathy.

The J gene is TRBJ1-1, the V gene TRBV14; tentatively, D is TRBD1 (6 bases). The ends were cut back, 4 bases at V and 4 bases at J, with 19 bases in the middle. The germline CDR1 and CDR2 sequences are SGHDN and FVKESK. The CDR3 loop spans 16 amino acids. CDR3 loop: CASSRPNGGYGTEAFF. In DNA form, the CDR3 reads TGTGCCAGCAGCCGACCTAACGGGGGCTATGGCACTGAAGCTTTCTTT.

The chain has TRBV7-2 and TRBJ2-1, with TRBD2 identical over 9 bases. The CDR3 consists of 14 residues. CDR1 and CDR2 (germline): SGHTA, FQGNSA. V was pared by 5 bases and J by 7 bases, with 6 bases of the junction left unmatched. The CDR3 loop reads CASSPVAGVNEQFF. The CDR3 DNA reads as TGTGCCAGCAGCCCGGTAGCGGGAGTGAATGAGCAGTTCTTC.

This clonotype was seen only a few times. The V call is TRBV6-1, the J call TRBJ2-2; D is ambiguous. The CDR3 is 15 residues long. Germline V lookup: CDR1 MNHNS, CDR2 SASEGT. V lost 7 bases to trimming and J lost 1 base, with 13 bases between them. The CDR3: CASINSNGNTGELFF. As DNA, the CDR3 is TGTGCCAGCATTAACAGTAACGGGAACACCGGGGAGCTGTTTTTT.

This clonotype has a handful of counts. This chain connects TRBV5-1 to TRBJ2-2, with TRBD1 matching over 8 bases. The CDR3 sequence is 15 residues long. Per the germline V gene, CDR1 is SGHRS and CDR2 is YFSETQ. V shed 3 bases and J 1 base; nucleotides not matched to a gene: 2. This CDR3 is CASSWGTGNTGELFF. The CDR3 coding sequence is TGCGCCAGCAGCTGGGGGACAGGGAACACCGGGGAGCTGTTTTTT.

A few counts support this clonotype. This CDR3 is CASSIYRQGPIVPLHF. For the CDR3, the DNA is TGTGCCAGTAGTATTTATCGACAGGGGCCAATAGTACCCCTCCACTTT. The rearrangement links TRBV19 to TRBJ1-6, with 8 positions matching TRBD1. Per the germline V gene, CDR1 is LNHDA and CDR2 is SQIVND (reference sequence). This CDR3 spans 16 amino acids. V dropped 3 bases and J dropped 12; count of bases not matched to a gene: 13. The full variable domain, completed using reference TRBV19 and TRBJ1-6, is DGGITQSPKYLFRKEGQNVTLSCEQNLNHDAMYWYRQDPGQGLRLIYYSQIVNDFQKGDIAEGYSVSREKKESFPLTVTSAQKNPTAFYLCASSIYRQGPIVPLHFGNGTRLTVT.

This clonotype has just a few counts. In DNA form, the CDR3 reads TGTGCCAGCAGCCAGGCGCTAGCGGGACGCGGGGAGCTGTTTTTT. This translates into CASSQALAGRGELFF. The chain has TRBV3-1 and TRBJ2-2, with TRBD2 matching 9 bases. The V segment lost 3 bases and the J segment 7 bases; nucleotides outside the gene matches: 6. The CDR3 runs 15 residues. Germline values: CDR1 LGHDT, CDR2 YNNKEL (reference sequence).

There are many counts of this clonotype. The chain joins TRBV13 to TRBJ2-2; 8 nucleotides agree with TRBD1. Germline V gene sequence: CDR1 PRHDT, CDR2 FYEKMQ (reference sequence). The CDR3 spans 18 residues. Trimming took 4 bases from V and 0 from J; bases not matched to a gene: 10. CDR3 DNA sequence: TGTGCCAGCAGCTGCCCACGGACAGGGACAACGAACACCGGGGAGCTGTTTTTT. Its translation is CASSCPRTGTTNTGELFF.

This clonotype was picked up many times. This chain uses TRBV12-3 or TRBV12-4 with TRBJ2-7; the D is unclear. The CDR3 has 14 amino acids. V shed 5 bases and J shed 4 bases, with 15 bases lying between them. The CDR3 DNA sequence: TGTGCCAGCAGTGAACCCGGTACCCGTTACGAGCAGTACTTC. This gives the protein CASSEPGTRYEQYF.

This clonotype was detected a few times. A much larger clone differs from this one at a single base, so this may be a read error. The CDR3 sequence is CASSPEQGLDTQYF. CDR3 coding DNA: TGTGCCAGCAGCCCCGAACAGGGGTTAGATACGCAGTATTTT. J is TRBJ2-3 and V is TRBV11-3, with TRBD1 identical over 7 bases. CDR3 size: 14 residues. Losses at the gene ends were 5 bases for V and 5 bases for J; bases not matched to a gene: 7. Looked up from germline, CDR1 is SGHNT and CDR2 is YENEEA.

This clonotype was seen repeatedly, ten times or more. This chain connects TRBV3-1 to TRBJ1-2; 12 positions match TRBD1. Looked up from germline, CDR1 is LGHDT and CDR2 is YNNKEL (reference sequence). The CDR3 is 17 amino acids. V was clipped by 5 bases and J by 7 bases; unmatched bases: 14. The DNA for the CDR3 is TGTGCCAGCAGCGGAACGACGGGACAGGGGGCAAGATCTGGCTACACCTTC. Translated, it gives CASSGTTGQGARSGYTF.

The table lists this clonotype with a count of one. The gene calls are TRBV5-1 and TRBJ2-5; D is uncertain. CDR1 is SGHRS, CDR2 YFSETQ, per germline. V dropped 4 bases and J dropped 5 bases, with 12 bases sitting between them. The CDR3 consists of 13 residues. CDR3 in amino acids: CASSPGLRETQYF. The CDR3 DNA reads as TGCGCCAGCAGCCCCGGCCTAAGGGAGACCCAGTACTTC.

Only a few counts were recorded for this clonotype. The CDR3 coding sequence is TGTGCCAGCAGCCAACGCGGACAGTATAATTCACCCCTCCACTTT. The encoded protein is CASSQRGQYNSPLHF. This rearrangement joins TRBV3-1 to TRBJ1-6; possibly TRBD1 for D (6 bases). V lost 2 bases and J 4 bases, leaving 9 bases between the germline ends. Germline V gene data show CDR1 as LGHDT and CDR2 as YNNKEL (reference sequence). The CDR3 runs 15 residues. Variable domain in full (rest from reference TRBV3-1 and TRBJ1-6): DTAVSQTPKYLVTQMGNDKSIKCEQNLGHDTMYWYKQDSKKFLKIMFSYNNKELIINETVPNRFSPKSPDKAHLNLHINSLELGDSAVYFCASSQRGQYNSPLHFGNGTRLTVT.

This clonotype occurred many times. The V and J genes are TRBV5-1 and TRBJ2-4, with a tentative D call TRBD2 (6 bases). Trimming removed 2 bases from V and 2 bases from J, with 14 bases in between. Per the germline V gene, CDR1 is SGHRS and CDR2 is YFSETQ. The CDR3 has 16 amino acids. The CDR3 region is CASSFGDWEPKNIQYF. Here the CDR3 DNA reads TGCGCCAGCAGCTTCGGGGACTGGGAGCCCAAAAACATTCAGTACTTC.

This clonotype was counted ten times or more. This sequence joins TRBV7-6 and TRBJ2-7; TRBD2 might be the D (6 bases). V lost 4 bases and J lost 0, with 22 bases in between. Looked up from germline, CDR1 is SGHVS and CDR2 is FNYEAQ. CDR3 length: 18 residues. The CDR3 nucleotides read TGTGCCAGCAGCTCCCATCCCTATAGCGGAGCCAGCTCCTACGAGCAGTACTTC. Protein sequence: CASSSHPYSGASSYEQYF.

This clonotype was counted many times. This rearrangement joins TRBV3-1 to TRBJ2-7; D unresolved. There are 12 residues in the CDR3. Germline lookup yields CDR1 LGHDT and CDR2 YNNKEL (reference sequence). V lost 2 bases, J lost 7 bases, and 9 bases lay in between. CDR3 in amino acids: CASSQTKIEQYF. The CDR3 nucleotides are TGTGCCAGCAGCCAAACTAAGATAGAGCAGTACTTC.

This clonotype was picked up many times. The rearrangement uses TRBV7-8 and TRBJ2-7; D tentatively fits TRBD1 or TRBD2 (6 bases each). The CDR3 runs 14 residues. From germline, CDR1 is SGHVS and CDR2 FQNEAQ. The V end was cut by 5 bases, the J end by 3 bases, with 14 bases between. CDR3 DNA sequence: TGTGCCAGCAGCCCCGGGGGCACCGTCTACGAGCAGTACTTC. Protein: CASSPGGTVYEQYF.

This clonotype was picked up many times. The chain combines TRBV24-1 with TRBJ1-2; D is uncertain. The germline CDR1 and CDR2 sequences are KGHDR and SFDVKD. CDR3 size: 13 residues. V dropped 6 bases and J dropped 6 bases, with 13 bases sitting between them. CDR3 coding DNA: TGTGCCACCAGTAAAGGGTTTGTTGATGGCTACACCTTC. Translated: CATSKGFVDGYTF.